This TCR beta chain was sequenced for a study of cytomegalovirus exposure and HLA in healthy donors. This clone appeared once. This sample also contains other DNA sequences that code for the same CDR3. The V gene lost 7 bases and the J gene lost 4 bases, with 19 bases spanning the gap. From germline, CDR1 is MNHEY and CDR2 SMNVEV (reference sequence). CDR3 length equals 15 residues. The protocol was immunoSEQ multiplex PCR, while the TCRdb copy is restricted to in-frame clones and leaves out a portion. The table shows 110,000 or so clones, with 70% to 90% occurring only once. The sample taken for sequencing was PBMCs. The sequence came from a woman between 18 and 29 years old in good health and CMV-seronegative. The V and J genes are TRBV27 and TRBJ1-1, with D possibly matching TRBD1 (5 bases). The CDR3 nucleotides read TGTGCCAGCATCTTCGACGGGGGAGGTCGCACTGAAGCTTTCTTT. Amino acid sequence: CASIFDGGGRTEAFF.